The 4 T cell receptor beta chains listed next were all sequenced from one sample in a study of CD8 T cells in ankylosing spondylitis. TCRdb analysed the 5' RACE reads with MiXCR anew, one entry per CDR3 protein. The sample lists 300,000 to 350,000 distinct CDR3 sequences, roughly 10% occurring once. The sequenced material came from blood, either unsorted or a sorted T cell fraction (not recorded which). The receptor set was obtained from a female donor with ankylosing spondylitis or in good health (not recorded which).

This clonotype occurred many times. The rearrangement links TRBV27 to TRBJ2-7; perhaps TRBD1 as D (6 bases). The CDR3 length is 12 residues. Trimming took 6 bases from V and 8 from J, leaving 14 bases between them. Per germline, CDR1 MNHEY and CDR2 SMNVEV (reference sequence). The DNA of the CDR3 is TGTGCCAGCAGCGCGCCACAGGGAAAGCAGTACTTC. It yields the protein CASSAPQGKQYF.

The chain links TRBV12-3 or TRBV12-4 to TRBJ1-5; 9 nucleotides align to TRBD1. The CDR3 sequence is 13 residues long. Trimming at V came to 6 bases and at J to 10 bases, leaving 7 bases not matched to a gene. Written as DNA, the CDR3 is TGTGCCAGCAGAACAGGGGGCGGTAGCCCCCAGCATTTT. It specifies CASRTGGGSPQHF.

This clonotype was found many times. V and J are TRBV20-1 and TRBJ2-1; unclear D gene. Germline CDR1 reads DFQATT; CDR2 reads SNEGSKA (reference sequence). This CDR3 is built from 13 residues. Trimming shortened V by 1 base and J by 3 bases, and 7 bases separated the two germline ends. CDR3 sequence (DNA): TGCAGTGCTAGAGTAGACGACTACAATGAGCAGTTCTTC. This encodes CSARVDDYNEQFF.

This clonotype occurred many times. The V and J genes are TRBV12-3 or TRBV12-4 and TRBJ1-2; D is perhaps TRBD1 (5 bases). V was trimmed by 2 bases and J by 4 bases, leaving 11 bases between them. CDR3 length: 14 residues. CDR3 residues: CASSLTGASYGYTF. The CDR3 DNA reads as TGTGCCAGCAGTTTAACAGGTGCCAGCTATGGCTACACCTTC.